These 17 T cell receptor beta chains originate from one sample sequenced in a study of shared clonotypes between healthy human individuals. Method: immunoSEQ multiplex PCR; TCRdb's copy keeps in-frame clones and lacks some. Among 1,500,000 or so clones listed, about 98.5% were seen once. The sample taken for sequencing was naive CD4+ T cells sorted from blood. Stated subset: CD45RA+ positively selected. The source is a man aged 30 to 45 in good health.

The V and J genes are TRBV11-2 and TRBJ2-7; possibly TRBD2 for D (5 bases). CDR3 length: 13 amino acids. Trimming shortened V by 5 bases and J by 2 bases, and 10 bases separated the two germline ends. Germline CDR1 is SGHAT and CDR2 is FQNNGV. The CDR3 DNA reads as TGTGCCAGCAGCGACGGACTGGCCTACGAGCAGTACTTC. Its protein product is CASSDGLAYEQYF.

This chain uses TRBV29-1 with TRBJ2-5; tentative D call: TRBD1 (5 bases). This CDR3 contains 13 residues. Germline V lookup: CDR1 SQVTM, CDR2 ANQGSEA. V lost 8 bases and J 2 bases, leaving 15 bases between the germline ends. This CDR3 is CSHTKTDQETQYF. As DNA, the CDR3 is TGCAGCCATACTAAGACAGATCAAGAGACCCAGTACTTC. The full variable domain, in which reference TRBV29-1 and TRBJ2-5 provide the parts outside the CDR3, is SAVISQKPSRDICQRGTSLTIQCQVDSQVTMMFWYRQQPGQSLTLIATANQGSEATYESGFVIDKFPISRPNLTFSTLTVSNMSPEDSSIYLCSHTKTDQETQYFGPGTRLLVL.

The rearrangement links TRBV6-4 to TRBJ2-3, with D possibly matching TRBD2 (5 bases). The CDR3 is 13 amino acids. Germline CDR1 MRHNA, CDR2 SNTAGT. The ends were cut back, 3 bases at V and 1 base at J, with 5 bases in the middle. CDR3 nucleotide sequence: TGTGCCAGCAGTGAGCGGGGCACAGATACGCAGTATTTT. Its protein product is CASSERGTDTQYF.

V is TRBV28 and J is TRBJ2-5; 7 bases agree with TRBD1. The CDR3 is made up of 12 amino acids. Germline values: CDR1 MDHEN, CDR2 SYDVKM. Losses at the gene ends were 6 bases for V and 5 bases for J; bases not matched to a gene: 3. CDR3 sequence (DNA): TGTGCCAGCAGGGGGACAGTTGAGACCCAGTACTTC. Translation gives CASRGTVETQYF.

The V call is TRBV19, the J call TRBJ2-2, with D tentatively TRBD1 (6 bases). This CDR3 has 13 amino acids. Germline V gives CDR1 LNHDA, CDR2 SQIVND (reference sequence). The V gene lost 10 bases and the J gene lost 9 bases, with 18 bases spanning the gap. DNA for the CDR3: TGTGCCACTGACGACAGGTTGAACCGGGAGCTGTTTTTT. This sequence encodes CATDDRLNRELFF. Full variable domain (outside the CDR3, taken from reference TRBV19 and TRBJ2-2): DGGITQSPKYLFRKEGQNVTLSCEQNLNHDAMYWYRQDPGQGLRLIYYSQIVNDFQKGDIAEGYSVSREKKESFPLTVTSAQKNPTAFYLCATDDRLNRELFFGEGSRLTVL.

The V and J genes are TRBV6-5 and TRBJ1-1, with unresolved D. Per germline, CDR1 MNHEY and CDR2 SVGAGI. The germline V and J ends were trimmed by 6 bases and 5 bases, with 13 bases remaining between them. The CDR3 runs 13 residues. The CDR3 DNA is TGTGCCAGCAGCCTCGAGGCCTGGACTGAAGCTTTCTTT. Protein: CASSLEAWTEAFF.

V gene TRBV5-6 combines with J gene TRBJ2-7, with TRBD2 matching 8 bases. CDR1 SGHDT and CDR2 YYEEEE come from the germline V gene. The CDR3 is 15 residues long. Unmatched junction bases numbered 3, after V lost 0 bases and J lost 1 base. CDR3 residues: CASSLDPGGSYEQYF. CDR3 coding DNA: TGTGCCAGCAGCTTGGATCCGGGAGGGTCCTACGAGCAGTACTTC.

The genes are TRBV5-1 and TRBJ2-7, with 13 positions matching TRBD2. The length of the CDR3 is 16 residues. Germline CDR1 is SGHRS and CDR2 is YFSETQ. V lost 4 bases and J lost 3; bases outside the gene matches: 7. CDR3 amino acids: CASSPGLAGVLYEQYF. CDR3 sequence (DNA): TGCGCCAGCAGCCCAGGACTAGCGGGAGTTCTCTACGAGCAGTACTTC. Together with reference TRBV5-1 and TRBJ2-7, the CDR3 gives the full variable domain: KAGVTQTPRYLIKTRGQQVTLSCSPISGHRSVSWYQQTPGQGLQFLFEYFSETQRNKGNFPGRFSGRQFSNSRSEMNVSTLELGDSALYLCASSPGLAGVLYEQYFGPGTRLTVT.

This chain uses TRBV20-1 with TRBJ2-1; D gene ambiguous. The CDR3 is 10 residues long. Germline V lookup: CDR1 DFQATT, CDR2 SNEGSKA (reference sequence). V shed 7 bases and J shed 7 bases, with 8 bases lying between them. The CDR3 loop reads CSGLSNEQFF. Here the CDR3 DNA reads TGCAGTGGGTTATCGAATGAGCAGTTCTTC.

The chain is built from TRBV4-2 and TRBJ2-7; 11 bases map to TRBD2. Near its end, the DNA agrees better with TRBJ2-5, so the J call may be wrong. CDR3 length: 18 residues. Per the germline V gene, CDR1 is LGHNA and CDR2 is YNFKEQ. CDR3 DNA sequence: TGTGCCAGCAGCCAAGAGGCAGTAGCGGGAGGGATCCAAGAGACCCAGTACTTC. It codes for CASSQEAVAGGIQETQYF.

Points on this clone: Other DNA sequences within the sample encode an identical CDR3. The chain combines TRBV7-2 with TRBJ2-5; D unclear. In germline, CDR1 is SGHTA, CDR2 FQGNSA. This CDR3 region has 12 residues. The V gene lost 3 bases and the J gene lost 4 bases, with 6 bases spanning the gap. The CDR3 reads CASSFDRETQYF. The CDR3, as DNA: TGTGCCAGCAGCTTCGACCGAGAGACCCAGTACTTC.

V and J are TRBV5-1 and TRBJ2-5; 13 nucleotides line up with TRBD2. V trimming: 4 bases; J trimming: 2 bases; junction bases outside the gene matches: 8. The CDR3 totals 17 residues. CDR1 SGHRS and CDR2 YFSETQ come from the germline V gene. The CDR3: CASSRGLAGVRQETQYF. CDR3 in DNA: TGCGCCAGCAGCAGAGGACTAGCGGGAGTTCGGCAAGAGACCCAGTACTTC.

The chain has TRBV6-5 and TRBJ2-7; a possible D gene is TRBD2 (5 bases). Germline V gives CDR1 MNHEY, CDR2 SVGAGI. The CDR3 consists of 15 residues. Deletions cut 0 bases from V and 4 bases from J, with 13 bases between. In DNA, the CDR3 is TGTGCCAGCAGTTACTCGTCGTTGTGGGAGTACGAGCAGTACTTC. This sequence encodes CASSYSSLWEYEQYF.

The chain recombines TRBV29-1 with TRBJ2-5; 11 bases agree with TRBD2. V shed 6 bases, J shed 1 base, and the junction held 13 bases outside the gene matches. Looked up from germline, CDR1 is SQVTM and CDR2 is ANQGSEA. CDR3 length: 17 amino acids. The CDR3 DNA reads TGCAGCGTCCTTCGACGACCGGGACTAGCGGTCCAAGAGACCCAGTACTTC. This codes for CSVLRRPGLAVQETQYF.

V is TRBV28 and J is TRBJ1-5, with D possibly being TRBD1 (5 bases). V gave up 3 bases and J gave up 6 bases, with 6 bases separating them. This CDR3 contains 12 residues. The germline V gene has CDR1 MDHEN and CDR2 SYDVKM. The CDR3 here is CASSFGGQPQHF. In DNA form, the CDR3 reads TGTGCCAGCAGTTTTGGGGGTCAGCCCCAGCATTTT.

The rearrangement links TRBV11-2 to TRBJ2-3, with 7 bases identical to TRBD1. Germline assignment: CDR1 SGHAT and CDR2 FQNNGV. V was pared by 6 bases and J by 0 bases, with 9 bases of the junction left unmatched. This CDR3 is built from 16 residues. The CDR3 here is CASRLRGTVSTDTQYF. CDR3 sequence (DNA): TGTGCCAGCAGGTTGCGTGGGACAGTTAGCACAGATACGCAGTATTTT.

V gene TRBV19 combines with J gene TRBJ2-1; 9 positions match TRBD2. The CDR3 has 15 amino acids. Germline V gene data show CDR1 as LNHDA and CDR2 as SQIVND (reference sequence). V lost 5 bases to trimming and J lost 2 bases; unmatched junction nucleotides: 4. This CDR3 is CASSDSGSTYNEQFF. The DNA for the CDR3 is TGTGCCAGTAGTGATAGCGGGAGCACCTACAATGAGCAGTTCTTC.